This T cell receptor (beta chain) was sequenced for a study of CD8 T cells in Susac syndrome. Roughly 0.45 to 1 ug RNA was reverse transcribed with random hexamers. Each CDR3 protein is one row after TCRdb ran MiXCR on the immunoSEQ multiplex PCR reads. Of some 200,000 distinct CDR3 sequences listed, 91% are singletons. The germline CDR1 and CDR2 sequences are MDHEN and SYDVKM. V was clipped by 7 bases and J by 4 bases, with 7 bases between them. The CDR3 has 11 amino acids. The TCR originated in a human donor with Susac syndrome. Sequencing was done on a sample of CD4+ T cells from PBMCs. J is TRBJ1-1 and V is TRBV28; no clear D. CDR3 region: CASMVGTEAFF. As DNA, the CDR3 is TGTGCCAGCATGGTTGGCACTGAAGCTTTCTTT.